The 27 T cell receptor beta chains reported below all come from one sample, sequenced in a study of cytomegalovirus exposure and HLA in healthy donors (dated by TCRdb to about 2017). Library method: the immunoSEQ multiplex PCR assay. What TCRdb holds here is the immuneACCESS table cut down to in-frame rearrangements. Part of the clones is not present; checked against another copy, under half of the missing clones reflect an unresolved V gene, and the others are unexplained. The sample table shows tens of thousands of clones, and less than 90% are seen once. The top ten clonotypes cover around 10% of the sample. The sequenced sample was PBMCs. Every receptor here comes from a woman aged 18-29 years in good health and CMV-seropositive.

The chain recombines TRBV19 with TRBJ2-7; D ambiguous. Germline CDR1 reads LNHDA; CDR2 reads SQIVND (reference sequence). The V gene lost 1 base and the J gene lost 5 bases, with 9 bases spanning the gap. The CDR3 has 13 residues. This chain's CDR3 is CASSIGVSNEQYF. CDR3 DNA: TGTGCCAGTAGTATAGGAGTTAGTAACGAGCAGTACTTC.

This chain uses TRBV10-2 with TRBJ1-4, with 7 bases fitting TRBD1. The V segment lost 3 bases and the J segment 6 bases; nucleotides outside the gene matches: 7. In germline, CDR1 is WSHSY, CDR2 SAAADI. The CDR3 consists of 15 residues. CDR3 loop: CASSDLGTAHEKLFF. The CDR3 coding sequence is TGCGCCAGCAGTGATCTCGGGACAGCTCATGAAAAACTGTTTTTT.

The chain links TRBV7-2 to TRBJ2-5; TRBD2 matches at 11 bases. The CDR3 covers 16 residues. CDR1 is SGHTA, CDR2 FQGNSA, per germline. The J segment lost 2 bases and the V segment lost 1 base, leaving 3 bases of the junction unmatched. The CDR3 coding sequence is TGTGCCAGCAGCTTAGGCCTAGCGGGGGGACAAGAGACCCAGTACTTC. Encoded protein: CASSLGLAGGQETQYF.

The DNA of the CDR3 is TGTGCCAGCAGCTTAGCAGGCACTAGCGGGCAAGAGACCCAGTACTTC. It specifies CASSLAGTSGQETQYF. The genes are TRBV7-2 and TRBJ2-5, with 9 bases fitting TRBD2. V shed 0 bases, J shed 2 bases, and the junction held 4 bases outside the gene matches. The CDR3 sequence is 16 residues long. Germline assignment: CDR1 SGHTA and CDR2 FQGNSA. The whole variable domain, remainder taken from reference TRBV7-2 and TRBJ2-5, is GAGVSQSPSNKVTEKGKDVELRCDPISGHTALYWYRQSLGQGLEFLIYFQGNSAPDKSGLPSDRFSAERTGGSVSTLTIQRTQQEDSAVYLCASSLAGTSGQETQYFGPGTRLLVL.

The chain has TRBV5-1 and TRBJ2-5; 7 positions match TRBD2. CDR1 is SGHRS and CDR2 is YFSETQ in the germline V gene. This CDR3 region has 15 residues. V shed 4 bases and J 4 bases; nucleotides not matched to a gene: 10. The CDR3 DNA follows: TGCGCCAGCAGCACCACTAGGGAGGGGCGAGAGACCCAGTACTTC. Its protein is CASSTTREGRETQYF.

The chain joins TRBV28 to TRBJ2-3; D perhaps matches TRBD1 (6 bases). The CDR3 runs to 16 residues. Germline V gives CDR1 MDHEN, CDR2 SYDVKM. V was clipped by 5 bases and J by 0 bases, with 15 bases between them. CDR3 coding DNA: TGTGCCAGCAGTAATATGAACAGGGCTAGCACAGATACGCAGTATTTT. This gives the protein CASSNMNRASTDTQYF.

V gene TRBV28 combines with J gene TRBJ1-1; TRBD1 agrees at 7 bases. Germline V gene data show CDR1 as MDHEN and CDR2 as SYDVKM. J gave up 1 base and V 5 bases, and 7 bases lay outside the gene matches. The CDR3 contains 15 residues. The CDR3 coding sequence is TGTGCCAGCAGTGATGCACGGACAGGGAACACTGAAGCTTTCTTT. Protein product: CASSDARTGNTEAFF.

V is TRBV28 and J is TRBJ1-2; D remains ambiguous. V lost 6 bases and J 0 bases, leaving 8 bases between the germline ends. Germline CDR1 reads MDHEN; CDR2 reads SYDVKM. The CDR3 has 13 amino acids. This CDR3 is CASSSTANYGYTF. CDR3 bases: TGTGCCAGCAGCTCGACTGCTAACTATGGCTACACCTTC.

V usage is TRBV5-5 and J usage is TRBJ1-5; a possible D gene is TRBD1 (6 bases). The CDR3 runs 13 residues. V was pared by 7 bases and J by 7 bases, with 15 bases between. The germline CDR1 and CDR2 sequences are SGHKS and YYEKEE (reference sequence). For the CDR3, the DNA is TGTGCCAGCGGCTCATCAGGGGTCCAGCCCCAGCATTTT. Translation: CASGSSGVQPQHF. The complete variable domain, with remaining parts taken from reference TRBV5-5 and TRBJ1-5, reads DAGVTQSPTHLIKTRGQQVTLRCSPISGHKSVSWYQQVLGQGPQFIFQYYEKEERGRGNFPDRFSARQFPNYSSELNVNALLLGDSALYLCASGSSGVQPQHFGDGTRLSIL.

The chain joins TRBV19 to TRBJ1-2, with no clear D. Trimming pared 7 bases from V and 7 bases from J, leaving 13 bases between. The germline gives CDR1 LNHDA, CDR2 SQIVND (reference sequence). CDR3 size: 12 residues. The CDR3 reads CASTLPGVGYTF. In nucleotides, the CDR3 is TGTGCCAGTACCCTCCCCGGGGTTGGCTACACCTTC.

This chain connects TRBV11-2 to TRBJ1-1, with a possible D match to TRBD1 (6 bases). Germline V CDR1 and CDR2: SGHAT, FQNNGV. This CDR3 region has 15 residues. The ends were cut back, 6 bases at V and 5 bases at J, with 19 bases in the middle. Written as DNA, the CDR3 is TGTGCCAGCAGTCGCCTCGGGGGAGGGGGTACTGAAGCTTTCTTT. As protein: CASSRLGGGGTEAFF.

This chain joins TRBV5-6 and TRBJ2-7, with 8 bases matching TRBD2. Looked up from germline, CDR1 is SGHDT and CDR2 is YYEEEE. There are 16 residues in the CDR3. V lost 0 bases, J lost 6 bases, and 11 bases stayed unmatched. In nucleotides, the CDR3 is TGTGCCAGCAGCTTGGCCGGGGGACTAGAATTGCGCGAGCAGTACTTC. Amino acids: CASSLAGGLELREQYF.

The V gene is TRBV5-1, the J gene TRBJ2-5; 9 nucleotides agree with TRBD2. With 4 bases clipped from V and 2 bases from J, the junction kept 3 bases outside the gene matches. The CDR3 is made up of 14 amino acids. Germline CDR1 reads SGHRS; CDR2 reads YFSETQ. The CDR3 spells CASSQAGGQETQYF. Here the CDR3 DNA reads TGCGCCAGCAGCCAGGCGGGGGGGCAAGAGACCCAGTACTTC.

This chain joins TRBV5-1 and TRBJ2-3; TRBD2 is a possible D gene (7 bases). This CDR3 contains 14 residues. V gave up 4 bases and J gave up 4 bases, with 13 bases separating them. Germline lookup yields CDR1 SGHRS and CDR2 YFSETQ. The CDR3 DNA follows: TGCGCCAGCAGCAATGGGGGGGCCCCAGATACGCAGTATTTT. This codes for CASSNGGAPDTQYF.

The gene calls are TRBV5-6 and TRBJ2-1; no clear D. Looked up from germline, CDR1 is SGHDT and CDR2 is YYEEEE. Trimming shortened V by 1 base and J by 10 bases, and 6 bases separated the two germline ends. This CDR3 region has 11 residues. The CDR3 DNA is TGTGCCAGCAGCTTGTACACCGAGCAGTTCTTC. Its translation: CASSLYTEQFF.

The gene calls are TRBV14 and TRBJ1-4, with 7 bases identical to TRBD1. Germline V gene sequence: CDR1 SGHDN, CDR2 FVKESK. The CDR3 length is 14 residues. Trimming took 2 bases from V and 4 from J; bases not matched to a gene: 1. The DNA of the CDR3 is TGTGCCAGCAGCCAAAACAGGGGTAATGAAAAACTGTTTTTT. The encoded protein is CASSQNRGNEKLFF.

The J gene is TRBJ2-5, the V gene TRBV4-3; 9 nucleotides agree with TRBD1. The V gene's germline CDR1 is LGHNA and CDR2 YSLEER. The V gene end was trimmed by 0 bases and the J gene end by 5 bases; junction bases not matched to a gene: 10. The CDR3 loop spans 17 amino acids. CDR3 DNA: TGCGCCAGCAGCCAAGATCGAAAGACGACAGGGGGGGAGACCCAGTACTTC. It codes for CASSQDRKTTGGETQYF.

The chain uses TRBV5-6 and TRBJ2-2, with 10 bases that match TRBD1. This CDR3 spans 17 amino acids. The V segment lost 4 bases and the J segment 4 bases; nucleotides outside the gene matches: 10. Germline-derived CDR1 and CDR2 are SGHDT and YYEEEE. The CDR3 reads CASSVDRGGFGTGELFF. The CDR3 coding sequence is TGTGCCAGCAGCGTGGACAGGGGGGGTTTTGGCACCGGGGAGCTGTTTTTT.

The chain combines TRBV6-1 with TRBJ1-2, with 9 bases lining up with TRBD1. CDR3 length: 14 residues. CDR1 is MNHNS and CDR2 is SASEGT in the germline V gene. V shed 3 bases and J 7 bases; nucleotides not matched to a gene: 6. The CDR3 bases are TGTGCCAGCAGTGACCCCTGGACAGGGGCTGGCTACACCTTC. Translating it yields CASSDPWTGAGYTF.

The CDR3 coding sequence is TGTGCCAGCAGCGATGTCGGGAAGGGAGGGGCCTACGAGCAGTACTTC. Its protein is CASSDVGKGGAYEQYF. V gene TRBV21-1 combines with J gene TRBJ2-7; no check of the table's D call, TRBD2, against the DNA was made. TRBV21-1 is deemed a pseudogene. The CDR3 loop spans 16 amino acids.

The chain uses TRBV28 and TRBJ1-5, with D possibly matching TRBD1 (6 bases). The CDR3 has 17 amino acids. The V gene's germline CDR1 is MDHEN and CDR2 SYDVKM. V was trimmed by 2 bases and J by 2 bases, leaving 16 bases between them. DNA of the CDR3: TGTGCCAGCAGTTTACTGTCAGGGGCAGGGGGCAATCAGCCCCAGCATTTT. This gives the protein CASSLLSGAGGNQPQHF.

The V gene is TRBV7-2, the J gene TRBJ2-3, with D possibly being TRBD1 (5 bases). The CDR3 extends over 13 amino acids. Germline lookup yields CDR1 SGHTA and CDR2 FQGNSA. Trimming left V 6 bases short and J 2 bases short, with 9 bases between. CDR3 residues: CASSQTVTDTQYF. CDR3 nucleotide sequence: TGTGCCAGCAGTCAGACAGTCACAGATACGCAGTATTTT.

The chain combines TRBV6-5 with TRBJ2-4; perhaps TRBD1 as D (5 bases). The V and J ends lost 3 bases and 3 bases respectively, with 15 bases between them. Per the germline V gene, CDR1 is MNHEY and CDR2 is SVGAGI. CDR3 length: 16 residues. The CDR3 spells CASSYNTGFGKNIQYF. CDR3 nucleotide sequence: TGTGCCAGCAGTTATAACACAGGATTCGGCAAAAACATTCAGTACTTC.

The chain recombines TRBV5-1 with TRBJ2-7; 8 bases are shared with TRBD1. Germline CDR1 and CDR2: SGHRS and YFSETQ. V lost 0 bases to trimming and J lost 5 bases; unmatched junction nucleotides: 7. There are 15 residues in the CDR3. The CDR3, as DNA: TGCGCCAGCAGCTTGGTTGGACAGGGCTTGGACGAGCAGTACTTC. Amino acids: CASSLVGQGLDEQYF. The complete variable domain, with remaining parts taken from reference TRBV5-1 and TRBJ2-7, reads KAGVTQTPRYLIKTRGQQVTLSCSPISGHRSVSWYQQTPGQGLQFLFEYFSETQRNKGNFPGRFSGRQFSNSRSEMNVSTLELGDSALYLCASSLVGQGLDEQYFGPGTRLTVT.

The V call is TRBV6-5, the J call TRBJ2-2, with D perhaps TRBD2 (5 bases). V dropped 9 bases and J dropped 8 bases, with 10 bases sitting between them. This CDR3 region has 11 residues. Germline loops: CDR1 MNHEY, CDR2 SVGAGI. For the CDR3, the DNA is TGTGCCAGTGCGGGTGTTGGGGAGCTGTTTTTT. Translated, it gives CASAGVGELFF.

Written as DNA, the CDR3 is TGCGCCAGCAGGGGACAGGGAACCGCAACTAATGAAAAACTGTTTTTT. It translates to CASRGQGTATNEKLFF. The rearrangement uses TRBV5-1 and TRBJ1-4, with 9 bases matching TRBD1. CDR3 size: 16 residues. With V trimmed by 5 bases and J by 0 bases, 5 bases remained unmatched. CDR1 SGHRS and CDR2 YFSETQ come from the germline V gene.

This clone was counted a single time. The V call is TRBV15, the J call TRBJ1-2; possible D gene TRBD1, 5 bases. Germline V gives CDR1 LNHNV, CDR2 YYDKDF (reference sequence). CDR3 length: 15 amino acids. The V end lost 1 base, the J end lost 8 bases, and 17 bases lay between the germline ends. CDR3 amino acids: CATSRGAGRSGGYTF. The CDR3 DNA sequence: TGTGCCACCAGCAGAGGGGCAGGGAGGTCCGGAGGCTACACCTTC.